This entry features one TCR beta chain sequence. The sample comes from a study of blood T cell repertoires in COVID-19. Clones were sequenced by immunoSEQ multiplex PCR, and TCRdb holds only the in-frame ones, with some missing. The sample carries about 190,000 clones, about 86% recorded once. The CDR3 has 15 amino acids. V was clipped by 0 bases and J by 7 bases; unmatched bases: 0. The germline gives CDR1 MNHEY, CDR2 SVGAGI. The TCR originated in a young man with active or convalescent COVID-19. The rearrangement joins TRBV6-5 to TRBJ1-6, with 10 nucleotides matching TRBD1. Sequenced material: peripheral blood. The CDR3: CASSYSGQGNSPLHF. CDR3 sequence (DNA): TGTGCCAGCAGTTACTCGGGACAGGGGAATTCACCCCTCCACTTT.